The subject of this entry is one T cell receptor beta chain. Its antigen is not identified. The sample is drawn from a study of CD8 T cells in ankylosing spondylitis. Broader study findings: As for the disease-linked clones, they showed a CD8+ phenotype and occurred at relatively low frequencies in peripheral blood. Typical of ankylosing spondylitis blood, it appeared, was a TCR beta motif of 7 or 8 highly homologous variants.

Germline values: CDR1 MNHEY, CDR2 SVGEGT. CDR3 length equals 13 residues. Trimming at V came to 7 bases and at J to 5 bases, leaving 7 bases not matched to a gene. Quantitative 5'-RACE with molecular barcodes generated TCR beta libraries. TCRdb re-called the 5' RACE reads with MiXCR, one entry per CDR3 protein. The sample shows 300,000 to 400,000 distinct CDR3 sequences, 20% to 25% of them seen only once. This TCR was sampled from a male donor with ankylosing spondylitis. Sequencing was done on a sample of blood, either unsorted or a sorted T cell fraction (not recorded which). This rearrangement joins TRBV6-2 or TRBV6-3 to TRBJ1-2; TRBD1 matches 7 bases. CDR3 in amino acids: CASTRQGSYGYTF. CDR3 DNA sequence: TGTGCCAGCACGCGACAGGGTAGTTATGGCTACACCTTC.